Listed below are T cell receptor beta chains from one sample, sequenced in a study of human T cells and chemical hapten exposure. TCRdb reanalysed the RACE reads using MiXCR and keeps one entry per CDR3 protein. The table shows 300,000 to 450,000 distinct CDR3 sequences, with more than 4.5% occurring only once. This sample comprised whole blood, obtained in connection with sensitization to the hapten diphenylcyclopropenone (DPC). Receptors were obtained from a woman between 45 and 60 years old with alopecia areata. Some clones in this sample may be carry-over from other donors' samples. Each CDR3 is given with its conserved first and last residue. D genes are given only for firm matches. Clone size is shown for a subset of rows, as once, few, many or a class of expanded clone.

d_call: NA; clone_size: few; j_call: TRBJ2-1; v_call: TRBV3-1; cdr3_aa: CASSLGSRDEQFF; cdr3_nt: TGTGCCAGCAGCCTTGGATCTAGGGATGAGCAGTTCTTC
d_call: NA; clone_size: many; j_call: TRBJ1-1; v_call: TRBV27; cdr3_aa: CASFGTEAFF; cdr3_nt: TGTGCCAGCTTTGGGACTGAAGCTTTCTTT
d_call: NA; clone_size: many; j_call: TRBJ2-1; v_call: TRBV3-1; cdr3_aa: CASSQGNREQFF; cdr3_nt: TGTGCCAGCAGCCAAGGGAACAGGGAGCAGTTCTTC
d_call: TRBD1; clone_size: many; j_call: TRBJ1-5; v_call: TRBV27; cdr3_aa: CASSSRDRETQPQHF; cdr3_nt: TGTGCCAGCAGTTCCCGGGACAGGGAGACTCAGCCCCAGCATTTT
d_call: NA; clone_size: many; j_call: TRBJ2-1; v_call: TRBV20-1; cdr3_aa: CSASFYNEQFF; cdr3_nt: TGCAGTGCTAGTTTCTACAATGAGCAGTTCTTC
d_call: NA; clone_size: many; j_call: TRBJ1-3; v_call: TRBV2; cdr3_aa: CASSENVGGIGNTIYF; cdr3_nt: TGTGCCAGCAGTGAAAATGTAGGGGGAATCGGAAACACCATATATTTT
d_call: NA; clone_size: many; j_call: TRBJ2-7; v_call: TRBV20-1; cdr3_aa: CSAQKQGRWDEQYF; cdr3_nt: TGCAGTGCTCAAAAACAGGGCCGCTGGGACGAGCAGTACTTC
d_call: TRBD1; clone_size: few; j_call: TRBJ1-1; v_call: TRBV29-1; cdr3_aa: CSVEDPGTGSTEAFF; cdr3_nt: TGCAGCGTTGAGGACCCCGGGACAGGGTCCACTGAAGCTTTCTTT
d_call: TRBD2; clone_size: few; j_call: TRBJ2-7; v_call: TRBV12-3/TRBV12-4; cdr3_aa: CASSSLAGLPYEQYF; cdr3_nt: TGTGCCAGCAGTTCACTAGCGGGGTTGCCCTACGAGCAGTACTTC
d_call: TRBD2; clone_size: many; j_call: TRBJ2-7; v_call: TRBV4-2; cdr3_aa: CASSHSGSYEQYF; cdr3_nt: TGTGCCAGCAGCCATAGCGGGAGCTACGAGCAGTACTTC
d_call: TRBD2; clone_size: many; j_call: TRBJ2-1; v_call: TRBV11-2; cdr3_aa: CASSQLAGYYNEQFF; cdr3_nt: TGTGCCAGCAGCCAACTAGCGGGCTATTACAATGAGCAGTTCTTC
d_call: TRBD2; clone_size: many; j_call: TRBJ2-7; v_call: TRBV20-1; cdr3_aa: CSAGGGYEQYF; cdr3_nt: TGCAGTGCTGGGGGGGGCTACGAGCAGTACTTC
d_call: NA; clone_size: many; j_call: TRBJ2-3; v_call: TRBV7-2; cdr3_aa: CASSLISSDTQYF; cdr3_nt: TGTGCCAGCAGCTTAATCTCTTCTGATACGCAGTATTTT
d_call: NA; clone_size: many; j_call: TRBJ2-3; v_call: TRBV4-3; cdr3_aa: CASSQDSGGTDTQYF; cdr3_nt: TGCGCCAGCAGCCAAGATTCCGGTGGCACAGATACGCAGTATTTT
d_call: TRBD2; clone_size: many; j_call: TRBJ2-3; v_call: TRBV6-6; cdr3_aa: CASWSGLAADTQYF; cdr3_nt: TGTGCCAGCTGGTCAGGACTAGCAGCAGATACGCAGTATTTT
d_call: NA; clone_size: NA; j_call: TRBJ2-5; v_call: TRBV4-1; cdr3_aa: CASSQPQETQYF; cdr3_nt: TGCGCCAGCAGCCAACCCCAAGAGACCCAGTACTTC
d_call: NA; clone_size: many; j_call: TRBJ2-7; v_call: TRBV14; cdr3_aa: CASSHEARANYEQYF; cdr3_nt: TGTGCCAGCAGCCACGAGGCCAGGGCAAACTACGAGCAGTACTTC
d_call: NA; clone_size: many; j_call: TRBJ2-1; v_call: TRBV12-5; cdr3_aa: CASGLELTVLGRGVNEQFF; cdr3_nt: TGTGCTAGTGGTTTGGAGTTAACCGTACTCGGCAGGGGCGTCAATGAGCAGTTCTTC
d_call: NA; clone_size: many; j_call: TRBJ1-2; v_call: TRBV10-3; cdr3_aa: CAISDSTYGYTF; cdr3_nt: TGTGCCATCAGTGACAGTACCTATGGCTACACCTTC
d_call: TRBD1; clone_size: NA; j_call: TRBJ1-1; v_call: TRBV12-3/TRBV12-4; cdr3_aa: CASSLGQGARNTEAFF; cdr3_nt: TGTGCCAGCAGTTTAGGCCAGGGGGCCCGGAACACTGAAGCTTTCTTT
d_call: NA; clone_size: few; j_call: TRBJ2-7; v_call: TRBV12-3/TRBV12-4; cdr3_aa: CASSFRKRRGIYEQYF; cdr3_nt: TGTGCCAGCAGTTTCAGAAAGCGGAGAGGAATCTACGAGCAGTACTTC
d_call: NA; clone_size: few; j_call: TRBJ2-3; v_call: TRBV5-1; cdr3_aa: CASSFKADTQYF; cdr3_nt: TGCGCCAGCAGCTTCAAAGCAGATACGCAGTATTTT
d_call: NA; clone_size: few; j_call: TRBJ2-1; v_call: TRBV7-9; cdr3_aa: CAIVAGQESNEQFF; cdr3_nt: TGTGCCATCGTAGCGGGACAGGAGTCCAATGAGCAGTTCTTC
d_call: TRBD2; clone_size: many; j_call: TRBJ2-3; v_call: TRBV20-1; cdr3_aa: CSAPRTSGTRADTQYF; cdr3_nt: TGCAGTGCGCCTAGGACTAGCGGGACTAGGGCAGATACGCAGTATTTT
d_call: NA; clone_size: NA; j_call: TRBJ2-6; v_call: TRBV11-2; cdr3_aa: CASSFGRSSGANVLTF; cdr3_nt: TGTGCCAGCAGCTTCGGACGGAGCTCTGGGGCCAACGTCCTGACTTTC
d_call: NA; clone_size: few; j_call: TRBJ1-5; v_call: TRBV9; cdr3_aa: CASSEGSLNQPQHF; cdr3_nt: TGTGCCAGCAGCGAAGGGTCTCTCAATCAGCCCCAGCATTTT
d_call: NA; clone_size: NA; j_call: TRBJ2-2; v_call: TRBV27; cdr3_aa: CASSSPSNTGELFF; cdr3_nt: TGTGCCAGCAGTTCCCCTAGCAACACCGGGGAGCTGTTTTTT
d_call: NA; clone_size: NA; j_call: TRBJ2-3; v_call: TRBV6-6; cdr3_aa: CASFIGAGTDTQYF; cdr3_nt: TGTGCCAGCTTCATAGGGGCTGGCACAGATACGCAGTATTTT
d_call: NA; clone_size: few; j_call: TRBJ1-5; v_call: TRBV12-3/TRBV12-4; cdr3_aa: CASEAGQGGNQPQHF; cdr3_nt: TGTGCCAGCGAAGCCGGGCAGGGTGGCAATCAGCCCCAGCATTTT
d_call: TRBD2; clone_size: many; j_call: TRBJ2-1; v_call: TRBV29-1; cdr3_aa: CSAETSSSYNEQFF; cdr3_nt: TGCAGCGCCGAGACTAGCTCCTCCTACAATGAGCAGTTCTTC
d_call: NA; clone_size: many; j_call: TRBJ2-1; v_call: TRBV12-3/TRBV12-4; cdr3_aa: CASSLKLVTKNEQFF; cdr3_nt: TGTGCCAGCAGTTTAAAACTGGTCACGAAGAATGAGCAGTTCTTC
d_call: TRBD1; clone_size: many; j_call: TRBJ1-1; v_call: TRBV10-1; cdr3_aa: CASSRGIGTEAFF; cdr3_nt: TGCGCCAGCAGCAGGGGGATTGGAACTGAAGCTTTCTTT
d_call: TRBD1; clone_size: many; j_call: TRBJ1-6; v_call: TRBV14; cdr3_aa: CASSQRTGPNSPLHF; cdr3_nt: TGTGCCAGCAGCCAGCGGACAGGACCTAATTCACCCCTCCACTTT
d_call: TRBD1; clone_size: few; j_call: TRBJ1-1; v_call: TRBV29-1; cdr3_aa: CSVTDRENTEAFF; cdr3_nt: TGCAGCGTCACGGACAGGGAGAACACTGAAGCTTTCTTT
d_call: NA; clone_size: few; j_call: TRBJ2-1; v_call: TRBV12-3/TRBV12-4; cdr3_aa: CASSLRRGGNNEQFF; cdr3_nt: TGTGCCAGCAGTTTACGGCGGGGAGGTAACAATGAGCAGTTCTTC
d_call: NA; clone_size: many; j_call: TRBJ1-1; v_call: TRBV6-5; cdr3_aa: CASSHRRTEAFF; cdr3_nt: TGTGCCAGCAGCCACCGGAGGACTGAAGCTTTCTTT
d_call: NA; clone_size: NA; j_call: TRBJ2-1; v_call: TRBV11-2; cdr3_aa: CASSLVASGKGNEQFF; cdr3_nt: TGTGCCAGCAGCTTAGTGGCCAGCGGAAAAGGGAATGAGCAGTTCTTC
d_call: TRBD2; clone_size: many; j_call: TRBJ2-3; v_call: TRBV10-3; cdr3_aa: CAISEPVISGSPDTQYF; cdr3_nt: TGTGCCATCAGTGAGCCGGTTATTAGCGGGAGTCCAGATACGCAGTATTTT
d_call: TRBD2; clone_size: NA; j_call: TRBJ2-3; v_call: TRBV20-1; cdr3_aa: CSARGGALTDTQYF; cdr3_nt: TGCAGTGCTAGGGGAGGGGCCCTCACAGATACGCAGTATTTT
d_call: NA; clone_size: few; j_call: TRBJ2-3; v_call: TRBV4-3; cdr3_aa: CASSQVQEHTQYF; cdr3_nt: TGCGCCAGCAGCCAAGTTCAGGAACATACGCAGTATTTT
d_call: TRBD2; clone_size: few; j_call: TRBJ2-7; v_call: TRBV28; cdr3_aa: CASSPGTSGFYEQYF; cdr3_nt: TGTGCCAGCAGCCCCGGGACTAGCGGATTCTACGAGCAGTACTTC
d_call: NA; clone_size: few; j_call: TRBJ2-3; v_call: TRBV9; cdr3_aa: CASSSTLATTDTQYF; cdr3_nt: TGTGCCAGCAGCTCGACGCTGGCGACCACAGATACGCAGTATTTT
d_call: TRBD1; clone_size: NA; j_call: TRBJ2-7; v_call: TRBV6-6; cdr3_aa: CALAQGLSYEQYF; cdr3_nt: TGTGCCCTGGCACAGGGGCTATCCTACGAGCAGTACTTC
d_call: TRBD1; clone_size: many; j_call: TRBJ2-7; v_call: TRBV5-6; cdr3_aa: CASSLGDSLYEQYF; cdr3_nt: TGTGCCAGCAGCTTGGGGGACAGTCTATACGAGCAGTACTTC
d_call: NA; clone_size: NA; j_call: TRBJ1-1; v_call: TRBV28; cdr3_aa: CASSRIQGTNTEAFF; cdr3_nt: TGTGCCAGCAGCCGAATTCAGGGAACGAACACTGAAGCTTTCTTT
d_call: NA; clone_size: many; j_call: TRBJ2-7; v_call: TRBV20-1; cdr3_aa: CSARAGYEQYF; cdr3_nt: TGCAGTGCTAGAGCTGGCTACGAGCAGTACTTC
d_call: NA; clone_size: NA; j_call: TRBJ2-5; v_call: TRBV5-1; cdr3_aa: CASSPPGTPAGETQYF; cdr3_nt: TGCGCCAGCAGCCCGCCCGGGACCCCGGCTGGGGAGACCCAGTACTTC
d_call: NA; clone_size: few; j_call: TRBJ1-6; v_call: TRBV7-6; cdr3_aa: CASSVRSNNSPLHF; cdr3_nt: TGTGCCAGCAGCGTGAGATCCAACAATTCACCCCTCCACTTT
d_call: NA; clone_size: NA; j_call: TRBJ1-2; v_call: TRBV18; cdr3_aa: CASSHKVDYGYTF; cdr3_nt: TGTGCCAGCTCACATAAGGTGGACTATGGCTACACCTTC
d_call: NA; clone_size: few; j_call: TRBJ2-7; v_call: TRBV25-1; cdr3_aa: CASSAAGTYVSEQYF; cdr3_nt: TGTGCCAGCAGTGCTGCCGGGACATACGTCTCCGAGCAGTACTTC
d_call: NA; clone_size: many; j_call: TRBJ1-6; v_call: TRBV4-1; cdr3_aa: CASSQDNPVFQTPLHF; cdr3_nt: TGCGCCAGCAGCCAAGATAACCCGGTCTTTCAGACACCCCTCCACTTT
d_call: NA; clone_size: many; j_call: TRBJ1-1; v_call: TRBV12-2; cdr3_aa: CASRPRTGDQNTEAFF; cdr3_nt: TGTGCAAGTCGCCCTCGGACAGGGGATCAGAACACTGAAGCTTTCTTT
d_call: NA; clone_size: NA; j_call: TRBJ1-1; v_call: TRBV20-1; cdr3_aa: CSAPRYIQGNTEAFF; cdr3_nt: TGCAGTGCTCCCAGATATATACAGGGGAACACTGAAGCTTTCTTT
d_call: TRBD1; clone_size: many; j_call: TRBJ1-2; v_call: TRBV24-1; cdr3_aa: CATSDLPDRDGYTF; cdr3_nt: TGTGCCACCAGTGATTTGCCCGACAGGGACGGCTACACCTTC
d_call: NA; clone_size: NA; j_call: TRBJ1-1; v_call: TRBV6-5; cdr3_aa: CASTPGRFMNTEAFF; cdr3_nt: TGTGCCAGCACTCCGGGACGGTTCATGAACACTGAAGCTTTCTTT
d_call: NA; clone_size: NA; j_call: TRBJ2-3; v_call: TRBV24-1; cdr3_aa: CAAEETSTDTQYF; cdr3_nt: TGTGCCGCCGAGGAAACTAGCACAGATACGCAGTATTTT
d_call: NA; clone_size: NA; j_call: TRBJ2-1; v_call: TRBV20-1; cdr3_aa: CSARDRGRGGNEQFF; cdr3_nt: TGCAGTGCTAGAGATAGGGGAAGGGGTGGAAATGAGCAGTTCTTC